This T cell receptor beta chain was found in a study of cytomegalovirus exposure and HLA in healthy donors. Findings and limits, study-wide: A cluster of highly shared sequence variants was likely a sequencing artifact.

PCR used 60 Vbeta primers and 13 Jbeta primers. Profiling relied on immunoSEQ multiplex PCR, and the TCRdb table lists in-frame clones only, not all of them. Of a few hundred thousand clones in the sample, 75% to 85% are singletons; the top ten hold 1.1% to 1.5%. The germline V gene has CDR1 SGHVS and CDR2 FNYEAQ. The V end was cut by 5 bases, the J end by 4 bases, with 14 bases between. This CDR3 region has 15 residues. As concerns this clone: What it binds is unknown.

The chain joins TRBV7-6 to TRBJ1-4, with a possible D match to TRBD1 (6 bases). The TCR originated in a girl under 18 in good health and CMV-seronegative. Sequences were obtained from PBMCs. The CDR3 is CASSRGQTLNEKLFF. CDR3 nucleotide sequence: TGTGCCAGCAGCCGCGGACAGACCCTTAATGAAAAACTGTTTTTT.